These 3 T cell receptor beta chains were sequenced from one sample in a study of OX40 agonist ivuxolimab in advanced cancers. Sequenced by immunoSEQ multiplex PCR; TCRdb stores in-frame clones only, minus some. Of over 55,000 clones in the sample, around 80% were seen once. The specimen comprised CD4+ or CD8+ T cells sorted from blood, sampled in a trial of the OX40 agonist ivuxolimab. These receptors were taken from an adult with an advanced solid tumor such as melanoma, head and neck, liver or kidney cancer.

This clone was observed once. The chain is built from TRBV4-3 and TRBJ2-1, with unresolved D. Trimming removed 1 base at V and 2 bases at J, with 6 bases between. The CDR3 has 14 amino acids. Germline CDR1 reads LGHNA; CDR2 reads YSLEER. CDR3 coding DNA: TGCGCCAGCAGCCAAGTCCCGGCCTACAATGAGCAGTTCTTC. Residues: CASSQVPAYNEQFF.

This clone was recorded a few times. The gene calls are TRBV9 and TRBJ1-1; TRBD1 aligns across 7 bases. V shed 7 bases and J 4 bases; nucleotides not matched to a gene: 7. The CDR3 is 13 amino acids. Germline V CDR1 and CDR2: SGDLS, YYNGEE. Written as DNA, the CDR3 is TGTGCCAGCCGGAGACAGGGAGGCACTGAAGCTTTCTTT. This translates into CASRRQGGTEAFF.

This chain joins TRBV15 and TRBJ1-1; D perhaps matches TRBD1 (6 bases). Germline V lookup: CDR1 LNHNV, CDR2 YYDKDF (reference sequence). The CDR3 runs 14 residues. The V end lost 0 bases, the J end lost 4 bases, and 9 bases lay between the germline ends. The CDR3, as DNA: TGTGCCACCAGCAGAGACCCAGGGGTCACTGAAGCTTTCTTT. It encodes CATSRDPGVTEAFF.